This TCR beta chain comes out of a study of shared clonotypes between healthy human individuals (TCRdb year 2020). General notes on the study: The cohort comprised two women and a few men aged 18 to 49 years. For each donor, CD4 naive and CD4 memory were each given three plates, CD8 naive was given two plates, and CD8 memory was given one plate. Blood TCR repertoires of about five healthy adults were deeply sequenced to estimate repertoire size and the extent of clonotype sharing between individuals. Different laboratories and diverse techniques were used to prepare libraries and sequence TCR repertoires, to increase sequencing depth and limit assay-specific biases. Between about 0.9 and 10 billion PBMCs per donor were obtained by leukapheresis. Results the study describes overall, beyond this receptor: Clonotypes shared by all four sorted-subset donors showed higher generation probabilities than non-shared clonotypes. Sampling was limited to blood, and TCR repertoires in tissue likely differ from TCR repertoires in blood. Rarefaction of sorted-subset datasets indicated incomplete sequencing despite the large sequencing depth. Because the study included a small number of donors, the genetic and exposure-history diversity represented was limited. Pairwise subsampling indicated that sequencing depth was expected to affect the degree of clonotype sharing among donors. Naive subsets generally had larger estimated clonotype richness than memory subsets did. About 5% of naive CD4, 3% to 4% of naive CD8, roughly 2.4% of memory CD4, and about 0.4% of memory CD8 clonotypes were shared across several donors.

Healthy HIV-negative adults with no recently reported acute infections or vaccinations were included as donors. Every donor was a Caucasian adult residing in Nashville, Tennessee, USA. CD4+ T cells were enriched by magnetic negative selection; naive cells were then positively selected on CD45RA, and the negative fraction formed the memory subset. Blood was obtained by leukapheresis, after which PBMCs were separated by Ficoll-Histopaque density gradient centrifugation and cryopreserved in liquid nitrogen vapor phase. Analytical flow cytometry was used to check the purity and quantity of each magnetically sorted T cell population. Genomic DNA was isolated from each sorted fraction and quantified by UV absorbance on a Nanodrop 2000c. TCR CDR3 regions were amplified from genomic DNA by multiplex PCR using the deep immunoSEQ assay. Genomic DNA extracted from each cell subset was distributed evenly over all wells of several immunoSEQ 96-well plates, and each plate served as one replicate. For sorted subsets, roughly 200 ng genomic DNA, equal to approximately 30,000 T cell genomes, was loaded into each replicate PCR. Purified libraries were quantified with a Qubit 3.0 fluorometer, sized on a Bioanalyzer 2100, and re-quantified with the KAPA Library Quantification kit. A separate single-read 150-cycle Illumina NextSeq 550 flow cell was used to sequence each immunoSEQ 96-well plate. Per the original workflow: The immunoSEQ output contained only junctional sequences without quality scores, so filtering could not match that applied to full-length reads. To assign V/J genes and CDR3, sequences were annotated using PyIR, a Python wrapper for IgBLAST v1.9, with IMGT germline references. Reads were removed for weak V/J assignments (E-value above 1e-6), missing CDR3, stop codons, out-of-frame junctions, or ambiguous translated residues. V3J clonotypes were defined as sequences sharing an identical inferred V gene, J gene, and CDR3 amino acid sequence. Percentage overlap between repertoires was computed as shared unique clonotypes divided by the size of the smaller repertoire. Repertoire richness was assessed with RTK rarefaction, the Chao1 estimator, and Recon v2.1 estimates of unobserved clonotypes. Generation probabilities for all TCRbeta clonotypes obtained by the gDNA method from a few donors were computed using OLGA. TCRdb re-hosts the immuneACCESS table, in-frame sequences only. Its copies lack some clones; in the studies checked, an unresolved V gene accounts for under half of them, and the cause for the rest is not known. V, J and clone size are those of that table, while D and trimming were read from the DNA. Within this sample are over a million clones, with more than 65% of them counted one time only. The ten top clones hold approximately 1.5% of the sample.

To note about this clone: Its antigen target is currently unknown. Base qualities are not recorded, but no much larger clone differs from it by a single base.

CDR1 and CDR2 are read off the germline V gene as MDHEN and SYDVKM. V and J are truncated by 2 bases and 11 bases respectively, leaving an intervening sequence of 15 bases. The CDR3, from cysteine to phenylalanine, totals 13 residues. Kept here is only the CDR3 DNA, which spans 39 bases and is read in frame from base 1. Sequences were obtained from memory CD4+ T cells sorted from blood. According to the study, the label for this sample's cell subset or site signals: CD45RA-negative fraction. This chain is built from TRBV28 and TRBJ1-1; no D segment can be confidently identified. The sequence was obtained from a man aged 18-30 years in good health. The nucleotides read TGTGCCAGCAGTTTAACGGTGAGTGTTGCGGCTTTCTTT. Translated, this is CASSLTVSVAAFF.